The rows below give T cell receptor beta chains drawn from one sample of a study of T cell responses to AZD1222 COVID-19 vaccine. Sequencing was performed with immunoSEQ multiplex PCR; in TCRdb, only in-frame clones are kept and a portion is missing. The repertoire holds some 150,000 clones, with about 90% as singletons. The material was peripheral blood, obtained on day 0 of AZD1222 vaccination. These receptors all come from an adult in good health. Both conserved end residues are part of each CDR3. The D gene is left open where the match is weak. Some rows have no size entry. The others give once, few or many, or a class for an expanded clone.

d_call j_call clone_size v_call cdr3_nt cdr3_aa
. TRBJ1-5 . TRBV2 TGTGCCAGCAGCGAGGGGGGTTTGGGAGTGGGTCAGCCCCAGCATTTT CASSEGGLGVGQPQHF
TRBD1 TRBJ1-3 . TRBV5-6 TGTGCCAGCAGCTTACGCGCGACAGGGGGAAACACCATATATTTT CASSLRATGGNTIYF
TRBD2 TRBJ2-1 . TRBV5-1 TGCGCCAGCAGCTTGGTAGCGGGAGGGCCCTACAATGAGCAGTTCTTC CASSLVAGGPYNEQFF
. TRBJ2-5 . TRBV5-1 TGCGCCAGCAGCTTGGCCAGGGGCGGGGAGACCCAGTACTTC CASSLARGGETQYF
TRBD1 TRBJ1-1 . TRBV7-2 TGTGCCAGCAGCCCCGGGACAGGGTACACTGAAGCTTTCTTT CASSPGTGYTEAFF
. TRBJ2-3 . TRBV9 TGTGCCAGCAGCGTAGGGGAGTCCCCCCCACGTACGCAGTATTTT CASSVGESPPRTQYF
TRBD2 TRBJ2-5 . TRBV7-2 TGTGCCAGCAGCTCCCGGGGCTCGGGACTAGCGCACCTACAAGAGACCCAGTACTTC CASSSRGSGLAHLQETQYF
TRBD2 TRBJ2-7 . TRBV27 TGTGCCAGCAGTTTACGGGAGGGTACATACGAGCAGTACTTC CASSLREGTYEQYF
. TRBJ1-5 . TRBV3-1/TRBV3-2 TGTGCCAGCAGCCAAGATTACGGGAATAATCAGCCCCAGCATTTT CASSQDYGNNQPQHF
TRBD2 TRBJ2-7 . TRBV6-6 TGTGCCAGCGGCTCGCCCGGGACTAGCGGGAGTCTCGCAGTAGGGGACTCCTACGAGCAGTACTTC CASGSPGTSGSLAVGDSYEQYF
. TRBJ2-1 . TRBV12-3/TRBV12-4 TGTGCCAGCTGGGACTCGGTCAGGGAGCAGTTCTTC CASWDSVREQFF
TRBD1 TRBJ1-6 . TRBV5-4 TGTGCCAGCAGCTTGCAGGGGGCGCCGGCACCCCTCCACTTT CASSLQGAPAPLHF
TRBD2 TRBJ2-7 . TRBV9 TGTGCCAGCAGCCCCGGGACTAGCGGCTACGAGCAGTACTTC CASSPGTSGYEQYF
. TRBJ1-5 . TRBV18 TGTGCCAGCTCACCACCGGGTCGGCCGGGCAATCAGCCCCAGCATTTT CASSPPGRPGNQPQHF
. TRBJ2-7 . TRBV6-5 TGTGCCAGCAGTTTGACTAGAGGTACCTACGAGCAGTACTTC CASSLTRGTYEQYF
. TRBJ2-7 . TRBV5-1 TGCGCCAGCCGGAGAGAGGTACGGTTCTTGGGGGAGCAGTACTTC CASRREVRFLGEQYF
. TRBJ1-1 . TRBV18 TGTGCCAGCTCACCTAAGACGGGAGGCAACACTGAAGCTTTCTTT CASSPKTGGNTEAFF
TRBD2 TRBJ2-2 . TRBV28 TGTGCCAGCAGCCCCGGACTAGCGGGTTTGAACACCGGGGAGCTGTTTTTT CASSPGLAGLNTGELFF
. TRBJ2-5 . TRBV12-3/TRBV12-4 TGTGCCAGCAGTTTTGGGGCCCTGGGGACCCAGTACTTC CASSFGALGTQYF
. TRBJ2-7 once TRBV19 TGTGCCAGTAGTAGAGCAGGGCGGGAGCAGTACTTC CASSRAGREQYF
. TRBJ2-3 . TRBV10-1 TGCGCCAGCAGTGAGTCCGCGGGCACAGATACGCAGTATTTT CASSESAGTDTQYF
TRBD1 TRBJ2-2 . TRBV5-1 TGCGCCAGCTGGGTCGGGACAGCTTCCGGGGAGCTGTTTTTT CASWVGTASGELFF
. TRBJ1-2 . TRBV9 TGTGCCAGCAGCGCCACGGACGCCTTTACCTATGGCTACACCTTC CASSATDAFTYGYTF
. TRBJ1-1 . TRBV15 TGTGCCACCAGGCAAAGAAACACTGAAGCTTTCTTT CATRQRNTEAFF
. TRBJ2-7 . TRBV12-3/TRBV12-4 TGTGCCAGCAGTCGGGACATTTCCTACGAGCAGTACTTC CASSRDISYEQYF
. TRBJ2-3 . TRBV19 TGTGCCAGTACAAGGACTCAGGGGAATACGCAGTATTTT CASTRTQGNTQYF
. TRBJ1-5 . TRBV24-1 TGTGCCACCAGTGACTACGACAGCCCTAGCAATCAGCCCCAGCATTTT CATSDYDSPSNQPQHF
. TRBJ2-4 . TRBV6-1 TGTGCCAGCAGTGAGCTGACAGGGGCGGGGGGAAACATTCAGTACTTC CASSELTGAGGNIQYF
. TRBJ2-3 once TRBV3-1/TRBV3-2 TGTGCCAGCAGCCTCGGGAGAACTTCAGATACGCAGTATTTT CASSLGRTSDTQYF
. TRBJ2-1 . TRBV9 TGTGCCAGCAGCGTAGGATCCGGAGGAAAACCTACCTACAATGAGCAGTTCTTC CASSVGSGGKPTYNEQFF
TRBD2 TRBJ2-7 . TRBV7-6 TGTGCCAGCAGCTCTGGGACTAGCGGGAGGGGATACTCCTACGAGCAGTACTTC CASSSGTSGRGYSYEQYF
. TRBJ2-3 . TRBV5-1 TGCGCCAGCAGCTTAGAGCACGGGACGCGTGGGGATACGCAGTATTTT CASSLEHGTRGDTQYF
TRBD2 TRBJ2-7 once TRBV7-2 TGTGCCAGCAGCTTAGTGGGAGGACTAGCGGGACCTTTGGAGCAGTACTTC CASSLVGGLAGPLEQYF
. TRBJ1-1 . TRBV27 TGTGCCAGCAGGTCCCTCAAACCGGCCAAGGATTCGAACACTGAAGCTTTCTTT CASRSLKPAKDSNTEAFF
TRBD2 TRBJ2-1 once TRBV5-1 TGCGCCAGCAGCTCAACTAGCGGGGTAAACAATGAGCAGTTCTTC CASSSTSGVNNEQFF
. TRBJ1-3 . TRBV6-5 TGTGCCAGCAGCGGAGTAGGGGTTACTGGAAACACCATATATTTT CASSGVGVTGNTIYF
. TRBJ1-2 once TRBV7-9 TGTGCCAGCAGCTTACGGCAGGAAGGCTACACCTTC CASSLRQEGYTF
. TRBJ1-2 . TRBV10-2 TGCGCCAGCAGTCAGTCGAATACTGGCTACACCTTC CASSQSNTGYTF
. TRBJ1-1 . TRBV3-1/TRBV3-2 TGTGCCAGCAGTGCCCTGGAGGGGACTGAAGCTTTCTTT CASSALEGTEAFF
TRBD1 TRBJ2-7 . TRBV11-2 TGTGCCAGCAGCTTACCGGACAGGGGGCCCTACGAGCAGTACTTC CASSLPDRGPYEQYF